Given below is one T cell receptor (beta chain) in context. Original data processing: It was from reference gene primer amplification that nucleated cell counts were estimated. Measured with immunoSEQ multiplex PCR; TCRdb has only the in-frame clones, and not every one. From that table come the V and J calls and clone size; the DNA was used to work out D and trimming. Altogether around 470,000 clones are present, about 88% being singletons, with the ten largest covering roughly 0.84%. The data were taken from a study of blood T cell repertoires in COVID-19. At the level of the study: The study drew acute and convalescent COVID-19 samples from the United States, Italy and Spain. Sources were T cells, B-cell-depleted T cells, or PBMCs; the material itself was cDNA or gDNA.

CDR1 and CDR2 (germline): SGHDN, FVKESK. The junction had 10 bases not matched to a gene; V was cut back by 5 bases and J by 4 bases. The CDR3 totals 16 residues. The Seattle patients joined while their infection was active and were tracked longitudinally afterward. This chain joins TRBV14 and TRBJ2-1; 8 nucleotides agree with TRBD2. The sequencing input was peripheral blood. This clonotype was sampled from a man younger than 35 with COVID-19, enrolled during active disease. CDR3 protein: CASSTLGSGTYNEQFF. The CDR3 region has the DNA TGTGCCAGCAGCACCCTGGGTAGCGGGACTTACAATGAGCAGTTCTTC. The full variable domain, its missing parts supplied by reference TRBV14 and TRBJ2-1, is EAGVTQFPSHSVIEKGQTVTLRCDPISGHDNLYWYRRVMGKEIKFLLHFVKESKQDESGMPNNRFLAERTGGTYSTLKVQPAELEDSGVYFCASSTLGSGTYNEQFFGPGTRLTVL.